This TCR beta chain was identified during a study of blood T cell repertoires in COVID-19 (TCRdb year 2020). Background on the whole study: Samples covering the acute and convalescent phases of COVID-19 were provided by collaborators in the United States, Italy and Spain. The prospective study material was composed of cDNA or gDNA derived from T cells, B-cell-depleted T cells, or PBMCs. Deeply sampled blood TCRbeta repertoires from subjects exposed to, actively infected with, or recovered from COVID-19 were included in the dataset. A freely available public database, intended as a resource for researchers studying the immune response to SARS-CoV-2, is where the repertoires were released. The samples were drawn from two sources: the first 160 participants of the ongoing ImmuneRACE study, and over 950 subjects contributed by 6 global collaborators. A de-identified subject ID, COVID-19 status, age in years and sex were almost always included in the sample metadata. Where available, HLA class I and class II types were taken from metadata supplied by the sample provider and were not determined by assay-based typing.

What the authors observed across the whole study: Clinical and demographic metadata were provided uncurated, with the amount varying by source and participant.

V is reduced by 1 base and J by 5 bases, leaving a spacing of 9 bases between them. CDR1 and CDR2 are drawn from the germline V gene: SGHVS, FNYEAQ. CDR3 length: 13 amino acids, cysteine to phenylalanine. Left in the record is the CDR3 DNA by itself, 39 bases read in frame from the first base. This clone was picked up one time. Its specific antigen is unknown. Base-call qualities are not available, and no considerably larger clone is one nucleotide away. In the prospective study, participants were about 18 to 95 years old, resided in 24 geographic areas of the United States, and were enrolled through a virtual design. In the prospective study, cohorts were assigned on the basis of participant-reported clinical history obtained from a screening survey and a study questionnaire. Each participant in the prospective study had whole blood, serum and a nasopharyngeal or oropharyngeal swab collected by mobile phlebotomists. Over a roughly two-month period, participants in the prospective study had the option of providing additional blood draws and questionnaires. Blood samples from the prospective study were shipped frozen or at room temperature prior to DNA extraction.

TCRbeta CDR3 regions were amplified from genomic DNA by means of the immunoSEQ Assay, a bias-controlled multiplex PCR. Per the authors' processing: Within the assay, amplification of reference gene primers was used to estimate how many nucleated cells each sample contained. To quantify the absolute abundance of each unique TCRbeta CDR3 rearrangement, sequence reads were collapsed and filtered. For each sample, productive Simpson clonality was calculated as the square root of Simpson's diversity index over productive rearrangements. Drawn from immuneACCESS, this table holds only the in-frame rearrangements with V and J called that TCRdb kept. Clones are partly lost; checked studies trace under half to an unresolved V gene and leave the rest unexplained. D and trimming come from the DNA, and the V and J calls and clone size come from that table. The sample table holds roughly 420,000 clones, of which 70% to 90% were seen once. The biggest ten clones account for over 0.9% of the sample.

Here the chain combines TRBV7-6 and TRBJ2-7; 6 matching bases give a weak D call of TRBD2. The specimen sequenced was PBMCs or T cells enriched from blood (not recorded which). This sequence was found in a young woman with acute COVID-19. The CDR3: CASSLGWRDEQYF. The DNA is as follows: TGTGCCAGCAGCTTAGGTTGGAGGGACGAGCAGTACTTC. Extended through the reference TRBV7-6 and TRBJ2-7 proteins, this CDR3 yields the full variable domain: GAGVSQSPRYKVTKRGQDVALRCDPISGHVSLYWYRQALGQGPEFLTYFNYEAQQDKSGLPNDRFSAERPEGSISTLTIQRTEQRDSAMYRCASSLGWRDEQYFGPGTRLTVT.